Here is one T cell receptor (beta chain) with its context. The assay was immunoSEQ multiplex PCR, and TCRdb's table has in-frame clones only and misses some. The data show 470,000 or so clones, with 85% to 90% seen just once and 4.3% held by the top ten. V lost 2 bases to trimming and J lost 10 bases, with 6 bases between them. Per germline, CDR1 GTSNPN and CDR2 SVGIG (reference sequence). The CDR3 runs to 11 residues. This entry is derived from a study of blood T cell repertoires in COVID-19. Background on the study: Researchers got acute and convalescent COVID-19 samples from the United States, Italy and Spain.

This TCR was recovered from a woman in her 30s with acute or convalescent COVID-19. Material for sequencing was peripheral blood. The V call is TRBV30, the J call TRBJ1-6; no firm D call. The CDR3 coding sequence is TGTGCCTGGAGTCAGAGGTCACCCCTCCACTTT. This codes for CAWSQRSPLHF.